Listed here is a single T cell receptor beta chain. This clone was detected only once. Its antigen has not been determined. Base qualities are not at hand, and no much larger clone is one base apart. CDR1 MNHEY and CDR2 SVGAGI were looked up in the germline V gene. The CDR3 goes from the cysteine to the phenylalanine over 14 residues. Kept here is only the CDR3 DNA, which spans 42 bases and is read in frame from base 1. V and J are trimmed by 6 bases and 2 bases, and the gene matches miss 5 bases of the junction. The time point label here, explained by the study, means: about 28 days (+/-7) after the second vaccine dose. AZD1222 recipients with second doses at about 4 weeks or about 12 weeks were pooled, because spike-specific TCR depth and breadth did not differ between schedules. Vaccinee samples came from UK trials COV001 and COV002, including a single-blind randomized controlled phase 2/3 trial of AZD1222 (ChAdOx1 nCoV-19) in healthy adults. For TCRbeta chain sequencing, PBMC samples from trial participants were taken at day 0 and at day 28 after the second dose.

The entry originates in a study of T cell responses to AZD1222 COVID-19 vaccine (dated by TCRdb to about 2021). With regard to the full study: A total of 233 trial participants underwent TCR sequencing, of whom about 200 received two doses of AZD1222 and roughly 25 received two doses of the MenACWY control vaccine. Enrollment into the trials was organized by age into subgroups of 18-55, 56-69 and 70-plus years, and those subgroups contained roughly 150, 30 and 60 TCR-sequenced participants, respectively.

What the authors observed across the whole study: The whole spike protein was spanned by vaccine-associated CD4 TCRs, and dominant responses were seen in regions 160-218 and 743-854. Participants were mostly white British, with more females than males. The authors suggested clonal diversity may have been underestimated. Only a handful of AZD1222 recipients were SARS-CoV-2 seropositive at baseline, limiting conclusions about previously exposed vaccinees. Reportedly, almost half of the unique spike-specific TCRs recognized epitopes lying outside the regions that are mutated in the B.1.351 and B.1.1.7 variants. In the small 56-69-year group, the increase in depth fell short of significance, most likely because of low power. A significant rise in spike-specific TCR breadth and depth was observed after two AZD1222 doses relative to day 0 and relative to MenACWY recipients. Because no day 14 peak-response samples were available, the repertoires could be characterized only after the peak T cell response.

The CDR3 regions of human TCRbeta chains were analyzed by immunosequencing. The source study handled its data this way. Repertoire TCRs were matched against a reference library of SARS-CoV-2-specific TCRs generated with the MIRA antigen-specificity platform. Breadth meant the fraction of unique TCRs that were SARS-CoV-2-associated, whereas depth meant the fraction of total T cells that were SARS-CoV-2-associated. Using the MIRA data, each spike-specific TCR was mapped to the spike region that the TCR reacts to and placed in a CD4 or CD8 class. Log10-transformed breadth and depth values were compared by one-way ANOVA with Sidak's multiple comparisons tests. Entries here come from immuneACCESS through TCRdb and include only in-frame sequences with V and J called. Some clones fail to appear in such tables; in the studies checked, an unresolved V gene covers under half of the shortfall, and the cause of the remainder is unknown. That table gives V, J and clone size, and the DNA gave D and trimming. This sample has about 170,000 clones in its table, and roughly 85% of those were observed once. 1.1% of the sample is taken by the ten largest.

The sequence joins TRBV6-5 to TRBJ1-1; 8 central nucleotides agree with TRBD1. The sequence came from an adult who received the AZD1222 COVID-19 vaccine. The specimen was peripheral blood, collected 28 days after the second AZD1222 dose. The DNA reads as follows: TGTGCCAGCAGACTACAGGGGGGAAACACTGAAGCTTTCTTT. It translates as CASRLQGGNTEAFF.